These T cell receptor beta chains were read from a single sample in a study of T cells after yellow fever vaccination. TCRdb reprocessed the 5' RACE reads with MiXCR, giving one entry per CDR3 protein. Counted here are more than 95,000 distinct CDR3 sequences, roughly 8.2% occurring once; the ten biggest clones make up roughly 40%. The material was CD8+ T cells sorted from PBMCs, obtained on the day of the yellow fever booster vaccination. The receptors here all came from a man aged 18-30 years who received the YFV17D yellow fever vaccine. Each CDR3 is given with its conserved first and last residue. The D gene is left open where the match is weak. Not all rows give a size; the values are once, few, many and, for expanded clones, a class.

V gene	J gene	D gene	clone size	CDR3 protein	CDR3 DNA
TRBV12-3/TRBV12-4	TRBJ2-7	NA	NA	CASSSHPSYEQYF	TGTGCCAGCAGTTCCCACCCTTCCTACGAGCAGTACTTC
TRBV28	TRBJ2-1	NA	few	CASTPTQGGKSYNEQFF	TGTGCCAGCACCCCGACTCAAGGGGGAAAGTCCTACAATGAGCAGTTCTTC
TRBV12-3/TRBV12-4	TRBJ1-1	TRBD1	few	CASSPRTGNTEAFF	TGTGCCAGCAGCCCGAGGACAGGGAACACTGAAGCTTTCTTT
TRBV2	TRBJ1-6	NA	NA	CASSEALVGGDYNSPLHF	TGTGCCAGCAGTGAAGCGCTTGTGGGGGGCGATTATAATTCACCCCTCCACTTT
TRBV9	TRBJ1-2	NA	NA	CASSVVGEDGYTF	TGTGCCAGCAGCGTAGTAGGGGAAGACGGCTACACCTTC
TRBV4-1	TRBJ2-1	NA	few	CASSQDGDNEQFF	TGCGCCAGCAGCCAAGATGGAGACAATGAGCAGTTCTTC
TRBV27	TRBJ1-1	NA	few	CASSFSSMGGRTEAFF	TGTGCCAGCAGTTTCTCATCGATGGGGGGTAGAACTGAAGCTTTCTTT
TRBV13	TRBJ1-2	NA	few	CASSLVRGAQYYGYTF	TGTGCCAGCAGCTTAGTTCGGGGGGCGCAGTACTATGGCTACACCTTC
TRBV5-1	TRBJ1-2	NA	NA	CASRLEGGESYGYTF	TGCGCCAGCAGGCTTGAGGGGGGCGAATCCTATGGCTACACCTTC
TRBV29-1	TRBJ2-1	NA	NA	CSVQHPGRYNEQFF	TGCAGCGTACAACATCCGGGGAGGTACAATGAGCAGTTCTTC
TRBV6-2/TRBV6-3	TRBJ2-5	NA	many	CASSPDEKETQYF	TGTGCCAGCAGTCCGGACGAAAAAGAGACCCAGTACTTC
TRBV7-9	TRBJ2-7	NA	NA	CASSSDGTAGEQYF	TGTGCCAGCAGCTCCGACGGAACGGCGGGTGAGCAGTACTTC
TRBV29-1	TRBJ1-1	TRBD1	many	CSVGDRMNTEAFF	TGCAGCGTCGGGGACAGGATGAACACTGAAGCTTTCTTT
TRBV7-9	TRBJ2-3	NA	few	CASSLMWGGKDTQYF	TGTGCCAGCAGCTTGATGTGGGGGGGCAAAGATACGCAGTATTTT
TRBV19	TRBJ2-2	NA	few	CASCQQGLAGELFF	TGTGCCAGTTGTCAGCAGGGGTTGGCCGGGGAGCTGTTTTTT
TRBV28	TRBJ2-1	TRBD2	NA	CASSLRLAGNEQFF	TGTGCCAGCAGTTTAAGGCTAGCGGGAAATGAGCAGTTCTTC
TRBV5-1	TRBJ2-3	NA	many	CASSSKGGRHTDTQYF	TGCGCCAGCAGCTCGAAGGGCGGAAGACACACAGATACGCAGTATTTT
TRBV7-6	TRBJ1-2	NA	few	CASSPSGGSYGYTF	TGTGCCAGCAGCCCGTCTGGCGGGAGCTATGGCTACACCTTC
TRBV6-2/TRBV6-3	TRBJ1-5	TRBD1	NA	CASNPGTGQGNQPQHF	TGTGCCAGCAACCCCGGGACAGGGCAAGGTAATCAGCCCCAGCATTTT
TRBV4-1	TRBJ2-5	NA	NA	CASSQVGQSQETQYF	TGCGCCAGCAGCCAAGTCGGTCAGAGCCAAGAGACCCAGTACTTC
TRBV6-2/TRBV6-3	TRBJ1-6	NA	NA	CASSPFGNSPLHF	TGTGCCAGCAGCCCGTTTGGGAATTCACCCCTCCACTTT
TRBV4-1	TRBJ2-7	NA	NA	CASSQVPGTHEQYF	TGCGCCAGCAGCCAAGTGCCGGGTACCCACGAGCAGTACTTC
TRBV7-9	TRBJ2-7	NA	few	CASQGYEQYF	TGTGCCAGCCAGGGTTACGAGCAGTACTTC
TRBV29-1	TRBJ2-7	NA	NA	CSVAQGYDEQYF	TGCAGCGTTGCTCAGGGGTATGACGAGCAGTACTTC
TRBV7-2	TRBJ2-6	NA	few	CASSLDLWGANVLTF	TGTGCCAGCAGCCTGGACCTGTGGGGGGCCAACGTCCTGACTTTC
TRBV19	TRBJ2-1	NA	NA	CASSIWGADYNEQFF	TGTGCCAGTAGTATTTGGGGGGCGGACTACAATGAGCAGTTCTTC
TRBV5-1	TRBJ1-1	NA	NA	CASSLGPRTPFMNTEAFF	TGCGCCAGCAGCTTGGGACCGAGGACTCCTTTCATGAACACTGAAGCTTTCTTT
TRBV24-1	TRBJ1-6	NA	few	CATSEPTKVSPLHF	TGTGCCACCAGTGAGCCTACCAAAGTCTCACCCCTCCACTTT
TRBV12-3/TRBV12-4	TRBJ1-1	NA	many	CASSPAGRAFF	TGTGCCAGCAGTCCCGCGGGTAGAGCTTTCTTT
TRBV5-1	TRBJ2-1	NA	many	CASSGTPNEQFF	TGCGCCAGCAGCGGGACACCCAATGAGCAGTTCTTC
TRBV6-4	TRBJ1-4	NA	NA	CANQSQKTDNEKLFF	TGTGCCAACCAGAGCCAGAAGACGGATAATGAAAAACTGTTTTTT
TRBV6-2/TRBV6-3	TRBJ1-5	NA	few	CASSYTYSNQPQHF	TGTGCCAGCAGTTACACGTATAGCAATCAGCCCCAGCATTTT
TRBV12-2	TRBJ2-6	NA	once	CASRVGQGSGANVLTF	NA
TRBV6-5	TRBJ2-2	NA	NA	CASSYQNTGELFF	TGTGCCAGCAGTTACCAGAACACCGGGGAGCTGTTTTTT
TRBV4-1	TRBJ2-1	TRBD2	many	CASSLRLAGDNEQFF	TGCGCCAGCAGCCTCAGACTAGCGGGGGACAATGAGCAGTTCTTC
TRBV10-2	TRBJ2-4	NA	NA	CASSEYLPALLGNIQYF	TGCGCCAGCAGTGAGTACCTGCCCGCCCTACTGGGAAACATTCAGTACTTC
TRBV13	TRBJ2-7	NA	NA	CASSLGGQTGEQYF	TGTGCCAGCAGCTTAGGGGGACAAACCGGCGAGCAGTACTTC
TRBV6-5	TRBJ2-3	NA	few	CASCGRGVRDTQYF	TGTGCCAGCTGTGGAAGAGGAGTTAGAGATACGCAGTATTTT
TRBV7-9	TRBJ2-2	NA	NA	CASSARAGELFF	TGTGCCAGCAGCGCCAGGGCCGGGGAGCTGTTTTTT
TRBV27	TRBJ1-1	TRBD1	few	CASSALDRVGRTEAFF	TGTGCCAGCAGTGCCTTAGACAGGGTTGGAAGGACTGAAGCTTTCTTT
TRBV7-8	TRBJ2-5	NA	NA	CASRSPPQETQYF	TGTGCCAGCAGGTCACCCCCACAAGAGACCCAGTACTTC
TRBV4-3	TRBJ1-2	NA	few	CASSQEGTLANYGYTF	TGCGCCAGCAGCCAAGAGGGCACCTTAGCTAACTATGGCTACACCTTC